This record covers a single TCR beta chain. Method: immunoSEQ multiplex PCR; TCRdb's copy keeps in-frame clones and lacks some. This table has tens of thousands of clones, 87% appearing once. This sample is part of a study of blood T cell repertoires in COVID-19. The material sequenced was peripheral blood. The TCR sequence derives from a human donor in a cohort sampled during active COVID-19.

In DNA form, the CDR3 reads TGTGCCAGCAGCTGGACAGGGGTTCCGAATGGCTACACCTTC. This gives the protein CASSWTGVPNGYTF. The chain combines TRBV5-5 with TRBJ1-2, with 9 bases that match TRBD1. Per germline, CDR1 SGHKS and CDR2 YYEKEE (reference sequence). The V gene end was trimmed by 3 bases and the J gene end by 6 bases; junction bases not matched to a gene: 6. This CDR3 comprises 14 residues.